These 20 T cell receptor beta chains were sequenced from one sample in a study of blood T cell repertoires in COVID-19. Libraries were prepared by immunoSEQ multiplex PCR; TCRdb keeps only in-frame clonotypes and omits some of them. The profile shows a few hundred thousand clones, about 88% of them singletons. The sequenced material came from peripheral blood. The receptors here all came from a woman in her 40s who had recovered from COVID-19.

The gene calls are TRBV2 and TRBJ2-3; TRBD2 is a possible D gene (6 bases). Trimming cost V 6 bases and J 0 bases, with 10 bases left between them. CDR1 is SNHLY, CDR2 FYNNEI, per germline. The CDR3 is made up of 14 amino acids. This CDR3 is CASSLGTSTDTQYF. CDR3 nucleotide sequence: TGTGCCAGCAGCCTAGGGACTAGCACAGATACGCAGTATTTT.

The V and J genes are TRBV30 and TRBJ1-4, with D maybe TRBD1 (5 bases). V lost 3 bases and J lost 5, with 10 bases in between. The CDR3 is made up of 13 amino acids. Germline CDR1 is GTSNPN and CDR2 is SVGIG (reference sequence). CDR3 in amino acids: CAWRQGKNEKLFF. CDR3 DNA: TGTGCCTGGAGGCAGGGCAAAAATGAAAAACTGTTTTTT.

This sequence joins TRBV28 and TRBJ2-2; D gene uncertain. The CDR3 has 15 residues. Germline CDR1 MDHEN, CDR2 SYDVKM. Trimming stripped 3 bases from V and 0 bases from J, with 8 bases between. CDR3 region: CASSLASANTGELFF. The CDR3 region has the DNA TGTGCCAGCAGTTTGGCTAGTGCGAACACCGGGGAGCTGTTTTTT. Complete variable domain (other parts from reference TRBV28 and TRBJ2-2): DVKVTQSSRYLVKRTGEKVFLECVQDMDHENMFWYRQDPGLGLRLIYFSYDVKMKEKGDIPEGYSVSREKKERFSLILESASTNQTSMYLCASSLASANTGELFFGEGSRLTVL.

The genes are TRBV10-3 and TRBJ1-4, with a weak D call TRBD1 (6 bases). The length of the CDR3 is 13 residues. Germline CDR1 is ENHRY and CDR2 is SYGVKD. Trimming left V 10 bases short and J 5 bases short, with 14 bases between. For the CDR3, the DNA is TGTGCCACCCAAACAGGGTCGAATGAAAAACTGTTTTTT. Amino acids: CATQTGSNEKLFF.

The V call is TRBV13, the J call TRBJ2-1, with D tentatively TRBD2 (6 bases). The CDR3 loop spans 15 amino acids. Germline loops: CDR1 PRHDT, CDR2 FYEKMQ (reference sequence). V lost 1 base and J lost 7, with 14 bases in between. The CDR3 is CASSLAGLAWNEQFF. DNA of the CDR3: TGTGCCAGCAGCTTAGCGGGGCTAGCGTGGAATGAGCAGTTCTTC.

V is TRBV9 and J is TRBJ1-1, with D maybe TRBD1 (6 bases). Per germline, CDR1 SGDLS and CDR2 YYNGEE. Deletions cut 3 bases from V and 4 bases from J, with 16 bases between. The CDR3 sequence is 15 residues long. CDR3 sequence reads: CASSATGTALTEAFF. DNA of the CDR3: TGTGCCAGCAGCGCGACAGGAACTGCCCTCACTGAAGCTTTCTTT. Supplemented by reference TRBV9 and TRBJ1-1, the full variable domain reads DSGVTQTPKHLITATGQRVTLRCSPRSGDLSVYWYQQSLDQGLQFLIQYYNGEERAKGNILERFSAQQFPDLHSELNLSSLELGDSALYFCASSATGTALTEAFFGQGTRLTVV.

The rearrangement joins TRBV5-6 to TRBJ2-1, with TRBD2 identical over 10 bases. Germline V gene lookup returns CDR1 SGHDT and CDR2 YYEEEE. The J segment lost 2 bases and the V segment lost 6 bases, leaving 5 bases of the junction unmatched. This CDR3 is 15 amino acids long. The CDR3 sequence is CASTDGLAAYNEQFF. CDR3 nucleotides: TGTGCCAGCACCGATGGACTAGCGGCCTACAATGAGCAGTTCTTC.

The table lists this clone with a few counts. This chain links TRBV5-1 with TRBJ1-6, with no clear D. V was clipped by 4 bases and J by 6 bases, with 17 bases between them. The germline CDR1 and CDR2 sequences are SGHRS and YFSETQ. There are 16 residues in the CDR3. CDR3 amino acids: CASSPFGQASNSPLHF. The CDR3, as DNA: TGCGCCAGCAGCCCCTTTGGCCAAGCTAGTAATTCACCCCTCCACTTT.

V is TRBV24-1 and J is TRBJ2-7, with TRBD1 matching over 7 bases. Germline V gives CDR1 KGHDR, CDR2 SFDVKD. This CDR3 is built from 13 residues. The V gene end was trimmed by 6 bases and the J gene end by 3 bases; junction bases not matched to a gene: 4. CDR3 region: CATSKTGYYEQYF. The CDR3 DNA reads TGTGCCACCAGTAAGACAGGGTACTACGAGCAGTACTTC.

The gene calls are TRBV10-3 and TRBJ1-2; 10 positions match TRBD1. Germline CDR1 ENHRY, CDR2 SYGVKD. Trimming removed 6 bases from V and 6 bases from J; junction bases left unmatched: 7. This CDR3 comprises 14 residues. Written as DNA, the CDR3 is TGTGCCATCAGCCGACAGGGGGCTCGGGATGGCTACACCTTC. Translating it yields CAISRQGARDGYTF.

J is TRBJ2-1 and V is TRBV2; 11 nucleotides agree with TRBD2. The CDR3 has 15 amino acids. The germline gives CDR1 SNHLY, CDR2 FYNNEI. After removal of 6 bases from V and 4 bases from J, the junction contained 5 bases not matched to a gene. The CDR3 nucleotides read TGTGCCAGCAGACCCGGGACTAGCGGATACAATGAGCAGTTCTTC. Translation gives CASRPGTSGYNEQFF.

This chain links TRBV25-1 with TRBJ2-2, with TRBD1 matching 9 bases. The junction had 10 bases not matched to a gene; V was cut back by 3 bases and J by 5 bases. The germline CDR1 and CDR2 sequences are MGHDK and SYGVNS. The CDR3 length is 17 residues. The CDR3 spells CASSDLGTGFETGELFF. Written as DNA, the CDR3 is TGTGCCAGCAGTGACCTAGGGACAGGGTTCGAGACCGGGGAGCTGTTTTTT.

V and J are TRBV4-1 and TRBJ2-2; 7 bases match TRBD1. Losses at the gene ends were 7 bases for V and 0 bases for J; bases not matched to a gene: 11. Germline CDR1 and CDR2: MGHRA and YSYEKL. The CDR3 extends over 17 amino acids. The CDR3 coding sequence is TGCGCCAGCACCTCCATCCTTGACAGGGCGAACACCGGGGAGCTGTTTTTT. Encoded protein: CASTSILDRANTGELFF.

J is TRBJ2-7 and V is TRBV6-1; 7 bases map to TRBD1. Germline V gene sequence: CDR1 MNHNS, CDR2 SASEGT. The trim removed 3 bases at V and 0 bases at J, leaving 5 bases unmatched. CDR3 size: 15 residues. The CDR3: CASSDTWDSSYEQYV. The CDR3 DNA is TGTGCCAGCAGTGACACCTGGGACAGCTCCTACGAGCAGTACGTC.

The rearrangement uses TRBV7-9 and TRBJ2-5; D perhaps matches TRBD1 (6 bases). V lost 3 bases and J lost 4, with 18 bases in between. Germline V lookup: CDR1 SEHNR, CDR2 FQNEAQ (reference sequence). The CDR3 is 16 residues long. CDR3 bases: TGTGCCAGCAGCTTTCGGGTTCTTCGAGGGGGAGAGACCCAGTACTTC. Translating gives CASSFRVLRGGETQYF.

The chain links TRBV30 to TRBJ2-2; D perhaps matches TRBD2 (6 bases). Trimming cost V 5 bases and J 0 bases, with 10 bases left between them. Germline V gene data show CDR1 as GTSNPN and CDR2 as SVGIG (reference sequence). The CDR3 contains 14 residues. The CDR3 sequence: CAWLADANTGELFF. The CDR3 bases are TGTGCCTGGTTAGCGGACGCGAACACCGGGGAGCTGTTTTTT.

The chain joins TRBV10-3 to TRBJ1-6; the D gene is possibly TRBD1 (6 bases). Germline CDR1 ENHRY, CDR2 SYGVKD. The CDR3 contains 13 residues. V gave up 7 bases and J gave up 5 bases, with 9 bases separating them. CDR3 protein: CAINGGHNSPLHF. In DNA, the CDR3 is TGTGCCATCAATGGGGGCCATAATTCACCCCTCCACTTT.

This clone is a singleton in its sample. The rearrangement uses TRBV29-1 and TRBJ2-2, with D possibly being TRBD2 (5 bases). The V and J ends lost 2 bases and 5 bases respectively, with 12 bases between them. The CDR3 sequence is 14 residues long. The germline CDR1 and CDR2 sequences are SQVTM and ANQGSEA. The CDR3 loop is CSVEQTPGTGELFF. The CDR3 DNA reads TGCAGCGTTGAACAGACCCCGGGGACCGGGGAGCTGTTTTTT.

The chain carries TRBV27 and TRBJ1-1, with 8 bases fitting TRBD1. V was pared by 6 bases and J by 4 bases, with 10 bases of the junction left unmatched. Germline V gives CDR1 MNHEY, CDR2 SMNVEV (reference sequence). This CDR3 region has 15 residues. CDR3 sequence reads: CASRPGQAGTTEAFF. The CDR3, as DNA: TGTGCCAGCAGACCGGGACAGGCGGGGACCACTGAAGCTTTCTTT.

The chain employs TRBV6-5 and TRBJ1-1, with D perhaps TRBD1 (5 bases). The germline V gene has CDR1 MNHEY and CDR2 SVGAGI. The CDR3 consists of 13 residues. V dropped 8 bases and J dropped 4 bases, with 14 bases sitting between them. CDR3 bases: TGTGCCAGCCGGTCTGGGGCGCGCACTGAAGCTTTCTTT. Encoded protein: CASRSGARTEAFF.